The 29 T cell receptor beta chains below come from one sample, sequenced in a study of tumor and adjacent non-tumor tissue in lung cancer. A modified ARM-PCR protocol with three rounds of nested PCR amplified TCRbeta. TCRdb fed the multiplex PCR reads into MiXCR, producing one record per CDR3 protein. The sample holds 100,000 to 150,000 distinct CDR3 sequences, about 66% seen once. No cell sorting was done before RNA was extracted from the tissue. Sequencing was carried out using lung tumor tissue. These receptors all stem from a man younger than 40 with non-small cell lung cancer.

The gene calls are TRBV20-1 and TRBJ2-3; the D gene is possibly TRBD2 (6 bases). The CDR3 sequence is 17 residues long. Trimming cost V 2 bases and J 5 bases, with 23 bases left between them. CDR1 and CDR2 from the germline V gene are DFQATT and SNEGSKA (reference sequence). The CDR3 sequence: CSARSNLELAGVDTQYF. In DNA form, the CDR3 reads TGCAGTGCTAGATCCAACTTAGAACTAGCAGGAGTAGATACGCAGTATTTT.

For the CDR3, the DNA is TGTGCCAGCAGCTTAGCAGTATCGGGGCTCCAAGAGACCCAGTTCTTC. As protein: CASSLAVSGLQETQFF. V usage is TRBV7-9 and J usage is TRBJ2-5; either TRBD1 or TRBD2 may fit D (5 bases each). The J call is doubtful: the DNA matches TRBJ2-1 better. The CDR3 sequence is 16 residues long. The germline V gene has CDR1 SEHNR and CDR2 FQNEAQ (reference sequence).

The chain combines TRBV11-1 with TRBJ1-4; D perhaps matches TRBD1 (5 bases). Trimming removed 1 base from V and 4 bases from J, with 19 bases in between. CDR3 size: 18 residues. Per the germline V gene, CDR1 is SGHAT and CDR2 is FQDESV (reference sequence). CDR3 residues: CASSLEGGGEKGNEKLFF. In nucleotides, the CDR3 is TGTGCCAGCAGCTTAGAAGGTGGAGGGGAGAAGGGTAATGAAAAACTGTTTTTT. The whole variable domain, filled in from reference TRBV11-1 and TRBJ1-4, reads EAEVAQSPRYKITEKSQAVAFWCDPISGHATLYWYRQILGQGPELLVQFQDESVVDDSQLPKDRFSAERLKGVDSTLKIQPAELGDSAMYLCASSLEGGGEKGNEKLFFGSGTQLSVL.

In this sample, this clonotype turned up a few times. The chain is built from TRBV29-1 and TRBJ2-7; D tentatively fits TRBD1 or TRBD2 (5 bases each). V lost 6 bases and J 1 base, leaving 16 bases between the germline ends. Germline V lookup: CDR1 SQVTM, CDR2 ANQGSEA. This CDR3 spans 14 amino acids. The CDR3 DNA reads TGCAGCGTGGGGGTCTTATTGACGTCCTACGAGCAGTACTTC. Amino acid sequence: CSVGVLLTSYEQYF.

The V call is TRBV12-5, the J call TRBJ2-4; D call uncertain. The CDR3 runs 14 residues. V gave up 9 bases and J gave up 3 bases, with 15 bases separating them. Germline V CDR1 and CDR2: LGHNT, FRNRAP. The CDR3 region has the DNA TGTGCTAGGACGTTGGGGATAATCAAAAACATTCAGTACTTC. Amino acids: CARTLGIIKNIQYF. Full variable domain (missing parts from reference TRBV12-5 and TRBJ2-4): DARVTQTPRHKVTEMGQEVTMRCQPILGHNTVFWYRQTMMQGLELLAYFRNRAPLDDSGMPKDRFSAEMPDATLATLKIQPSEPRDSAVYFCARTLGIIKNIQYFGAGTRLSVL.

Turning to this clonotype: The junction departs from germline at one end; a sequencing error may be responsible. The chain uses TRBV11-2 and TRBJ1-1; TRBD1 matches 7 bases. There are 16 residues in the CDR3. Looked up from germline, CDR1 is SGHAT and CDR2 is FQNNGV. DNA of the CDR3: TGTGCCGGCAGCCTGACAGGGAGGGGCGGGAACAGTGAAGCTTTCTTT. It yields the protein CAGSLTGRGGNSEAFF.

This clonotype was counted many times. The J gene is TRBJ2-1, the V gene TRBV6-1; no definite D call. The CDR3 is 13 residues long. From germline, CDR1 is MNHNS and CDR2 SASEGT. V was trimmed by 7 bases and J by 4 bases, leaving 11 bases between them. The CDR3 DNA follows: TGTGCCAGCACCTCATTGGGTTACAATGAGCAGTTCTTC. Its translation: CASTSLGYNEQFF.

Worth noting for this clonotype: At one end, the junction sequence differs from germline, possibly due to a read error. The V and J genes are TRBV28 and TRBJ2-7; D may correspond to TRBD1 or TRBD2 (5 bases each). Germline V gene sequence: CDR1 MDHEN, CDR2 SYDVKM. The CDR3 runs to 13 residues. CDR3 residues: CATLPPGTYEQYF. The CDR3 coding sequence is TGTGCCACCCTACCACCCGGGACCTATGAGCAGTACTTC.

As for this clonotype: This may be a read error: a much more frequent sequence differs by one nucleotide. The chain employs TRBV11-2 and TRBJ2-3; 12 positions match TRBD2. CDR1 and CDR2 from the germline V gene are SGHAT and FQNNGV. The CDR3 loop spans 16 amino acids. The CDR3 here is CANSYSSGGAEDTQYF. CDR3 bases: TGTGCCAACAGCTACTCTAGCGGGGGGGCCGAAGATACGCAGTATTTT. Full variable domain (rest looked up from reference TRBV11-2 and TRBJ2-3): EAGVAQSPRYKIIEKRQSVAFWCNPISGHATLYWYQQILGQGPKLLIQFQNNGVVDDSQLPKDRFSAERLKGVDSTLKIQPAKLEDSAVYLCANSYSSGGAEDTQYFGPGTRLTVL.

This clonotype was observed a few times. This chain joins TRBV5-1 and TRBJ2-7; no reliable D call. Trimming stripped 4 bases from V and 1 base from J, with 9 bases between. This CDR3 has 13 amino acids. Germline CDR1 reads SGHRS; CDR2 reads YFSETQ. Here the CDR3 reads CASSRLGSYEQYF. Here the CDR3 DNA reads TGCGCCAGCAGCCGCTTAGGATCCTACGAGCAGTACTTC.

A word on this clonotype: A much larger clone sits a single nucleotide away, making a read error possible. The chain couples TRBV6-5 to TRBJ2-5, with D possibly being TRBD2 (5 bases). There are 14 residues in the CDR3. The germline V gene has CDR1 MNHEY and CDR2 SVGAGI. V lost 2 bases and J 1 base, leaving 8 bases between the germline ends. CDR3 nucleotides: TGTGCCAGCAGTTACGGGAGTATCCAAGAGACCCAGTACTTC. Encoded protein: CASSYGSIQETQYF.

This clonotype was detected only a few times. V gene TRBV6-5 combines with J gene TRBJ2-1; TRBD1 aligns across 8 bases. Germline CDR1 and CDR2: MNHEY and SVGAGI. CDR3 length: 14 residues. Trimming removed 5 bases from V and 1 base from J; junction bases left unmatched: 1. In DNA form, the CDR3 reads TGTGCCAGCAGTCGACAGGGGTCCTACAATGAGCAGTTCTTC. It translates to CASSRQGSYNEQFF.

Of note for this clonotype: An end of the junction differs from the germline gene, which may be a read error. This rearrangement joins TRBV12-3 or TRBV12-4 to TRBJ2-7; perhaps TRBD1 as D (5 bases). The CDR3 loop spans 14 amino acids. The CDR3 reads CAGSLGLPPYEQYF. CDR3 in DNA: TGTGCCGGCAGTTTGGGGCTGCCCCCCTACGAGCAATACTTT.

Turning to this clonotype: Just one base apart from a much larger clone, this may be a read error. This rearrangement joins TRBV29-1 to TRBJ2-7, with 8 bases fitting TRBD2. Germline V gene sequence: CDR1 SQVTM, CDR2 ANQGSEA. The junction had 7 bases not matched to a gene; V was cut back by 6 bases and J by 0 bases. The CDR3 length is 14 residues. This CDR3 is CSVRVGGVSYEQYF. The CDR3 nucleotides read TGCAGCGTCAGGGTCGGGGGGGTCTCCTACGAGCAGTACTTC.

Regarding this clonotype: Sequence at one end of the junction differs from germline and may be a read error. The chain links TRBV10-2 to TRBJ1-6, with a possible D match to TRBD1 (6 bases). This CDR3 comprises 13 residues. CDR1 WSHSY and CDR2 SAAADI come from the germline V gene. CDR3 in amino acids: CASSEQGNSSLHF. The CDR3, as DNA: TGCGCCAGCAGTGAACAGGGAAATTCATCCCTCCACTTT.

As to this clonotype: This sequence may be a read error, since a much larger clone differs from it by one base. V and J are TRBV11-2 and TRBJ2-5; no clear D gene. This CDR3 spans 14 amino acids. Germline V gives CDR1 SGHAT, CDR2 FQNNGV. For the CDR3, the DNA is TGTGCCAGCAGCTTAGGACGAAACCAAGAGACCCGGTACTTC. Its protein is CASSLGRNQETRYF.

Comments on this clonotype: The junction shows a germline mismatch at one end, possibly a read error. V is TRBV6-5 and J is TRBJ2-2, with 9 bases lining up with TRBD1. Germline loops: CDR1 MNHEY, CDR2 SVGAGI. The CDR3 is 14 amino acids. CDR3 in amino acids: CTSIKQGARGELFF. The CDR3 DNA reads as TGTACCAGCATAAAACAGGGGGCGCGGGGGGAGCTGTTTTTT.

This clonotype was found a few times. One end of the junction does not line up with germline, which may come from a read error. Here the CDR3 DNA reads TGTGCCATCAGCTCAGGACTAGCGGGCCTCTCTTACCATGAGCAGTTCTTC. Amino acids: CAISSGLAGLSYHEQFF. This chain uses TRBV11-3 with TRBJ2-1; TRBD2 aligns across 11 bases. Germline V gene sequence: CDR1 SGHNT, CDR2 YENEEA. This CDR3 spans 17 amino acids.

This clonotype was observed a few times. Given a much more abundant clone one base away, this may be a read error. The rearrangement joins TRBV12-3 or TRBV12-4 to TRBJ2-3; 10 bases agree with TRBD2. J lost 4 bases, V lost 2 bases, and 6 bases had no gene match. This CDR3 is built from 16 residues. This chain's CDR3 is CASSLQLAGLADTQYF. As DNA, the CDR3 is TGTGCCAGCAGTTTACAACTAGCGGGGCTGGCAGATACGCAGTATTTT.

CDR3 sequence (DNA): TGTGCCAGTAGTAGGCAGGGGGCGCGGGGCAATCAGCCCCAGCATTTT. As protein: CASSRQGARGNQPQHF. The chain uses TRBV19 and TRBJ1-5; 8 bases are a match to TRBD1. CDR1 is LNHDA and CDR2 is SQIVND in the germline V gene (reference sequence). The trim removed 4 bases at V and 2 bases at J, leaving 7 bases unmatched. This CDR3 has 16 residues.

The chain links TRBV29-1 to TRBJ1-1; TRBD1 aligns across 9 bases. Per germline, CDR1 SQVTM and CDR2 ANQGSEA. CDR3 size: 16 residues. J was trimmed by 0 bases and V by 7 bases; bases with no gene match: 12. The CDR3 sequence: CSAGGQGGTVNTEAFF. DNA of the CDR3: TGCAGCGCTGGGGGACAGGGAGGCACAGTGAACACTGAAGCTTTCTTT.

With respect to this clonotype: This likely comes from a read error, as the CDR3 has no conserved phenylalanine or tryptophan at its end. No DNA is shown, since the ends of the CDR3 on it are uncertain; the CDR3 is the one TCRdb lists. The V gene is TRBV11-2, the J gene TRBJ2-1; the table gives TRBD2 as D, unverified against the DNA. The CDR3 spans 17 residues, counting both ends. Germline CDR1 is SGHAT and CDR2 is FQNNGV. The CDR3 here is CASSPPSGRKSYNEEFL.

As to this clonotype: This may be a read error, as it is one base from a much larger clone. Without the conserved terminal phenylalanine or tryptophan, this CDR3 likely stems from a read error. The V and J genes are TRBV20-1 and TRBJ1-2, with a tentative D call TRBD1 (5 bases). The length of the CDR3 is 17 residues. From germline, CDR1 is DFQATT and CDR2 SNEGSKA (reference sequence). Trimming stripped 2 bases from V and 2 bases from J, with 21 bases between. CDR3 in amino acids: CSARPRGLGDRNYGYTY. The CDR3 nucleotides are TGCAGTGCTAGACCTCGGGGGTTGGGGGACCGGAACTATGGCTACACCTAC.

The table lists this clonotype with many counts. This CDR3 is CSARHRTGTDTQYF. The CDR3, as DNA: TGCAGTGCTAGACACCGGACAGGGACAGATACGCAGTATTTT. The gene calls are TRBV20-1 and TRBJ2-3; 8 bases line up with TRBD1. The CDR3 is 14 amino acids. The V gene end was trimmed by 2 bases and the J gene end by 3 bases; junction bases not matched to a gene: 4. Germline V gives CDR1 DFQATT, CDR2 SNEGSKA (reference sequence).

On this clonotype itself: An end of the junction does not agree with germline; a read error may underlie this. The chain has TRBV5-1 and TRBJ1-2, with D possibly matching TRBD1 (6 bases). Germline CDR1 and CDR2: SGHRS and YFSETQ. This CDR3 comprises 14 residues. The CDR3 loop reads CASSFQQGLDGHTF. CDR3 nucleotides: TGCGCCAGCAGCTTCCAACAGGGCCTGGATGGCCACACCTTC.

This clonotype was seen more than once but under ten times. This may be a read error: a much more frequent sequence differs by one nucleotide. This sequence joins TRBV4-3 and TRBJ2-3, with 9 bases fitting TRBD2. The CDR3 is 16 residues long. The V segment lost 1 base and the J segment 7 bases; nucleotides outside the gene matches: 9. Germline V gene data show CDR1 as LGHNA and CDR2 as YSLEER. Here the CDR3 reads CASSQVRGGAMYTQYF. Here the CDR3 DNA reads TGCGCCAGCAGCCAAGTCCGCGGGGGGGCCATGTATACGCAGTATTTT.

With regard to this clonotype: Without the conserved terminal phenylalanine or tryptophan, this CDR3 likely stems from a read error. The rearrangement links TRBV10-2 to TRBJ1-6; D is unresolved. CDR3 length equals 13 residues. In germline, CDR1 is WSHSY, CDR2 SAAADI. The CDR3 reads CASSELGNLPLHY. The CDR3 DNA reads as TGCGCCAGCAGTGAGCTGGGAAATTTACCCCTCCACTAT.

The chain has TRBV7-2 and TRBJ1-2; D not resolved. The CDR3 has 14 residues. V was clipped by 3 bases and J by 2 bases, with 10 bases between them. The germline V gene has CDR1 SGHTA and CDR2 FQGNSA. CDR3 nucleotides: TGTGCCAGCAGCTTTTATCGCTCGAACTATGGCTACACCTTC. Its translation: CASSFYRSNYGYTF.

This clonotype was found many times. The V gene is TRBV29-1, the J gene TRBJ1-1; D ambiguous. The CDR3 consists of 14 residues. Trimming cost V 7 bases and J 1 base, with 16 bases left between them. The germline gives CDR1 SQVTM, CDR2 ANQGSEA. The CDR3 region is CSATKAGRNTEAFF. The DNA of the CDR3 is TGCAGCGCTACAAAGGCAGGACGGAACACTGAAGCTTTCTTT.